This TCR beta chain is drawn from a study of naive and memory T cell subsets. Both TRBC1 and TRBC2 were covered by a beta constant-region primer of two equimolar oligonucleotides. Ligated cDNA was amplified by four rounds of PCR with nested alpha and beta constant-region primers and SP2. TCRdb passed the UMI-ligation and nested PCR reads through MiXCR, listing each CDR3 protein once. The sample records tens of thousands of distinct CDR3 sequences, 18% being singletons. This clonotype came up a few times. The germline V gene encodes CDR1 LGHNA and CDR2 YSLEER. The V gene lost 1 base and the J gene lost 3 bases, with 11 bases spanning the gap. The CDR3 consists of 15 residues.

The specimen sequenced was effector memory CD4+ T cells from blood. Subset specified: effector memory, CD45RA- CD27-. The receptor was isolated from a human donor in good health. The chain combines TRBV4-3 with TRBJ2-3; D assignment may be TRBD1 or TRBD2 (5 bases each). CDR3 DNA: TGCGCCAGCAGCCAAGGGGGGAAGGGGACAGATACGCAGTATTTT. It translates to CASSQGGKGTDTQYF.